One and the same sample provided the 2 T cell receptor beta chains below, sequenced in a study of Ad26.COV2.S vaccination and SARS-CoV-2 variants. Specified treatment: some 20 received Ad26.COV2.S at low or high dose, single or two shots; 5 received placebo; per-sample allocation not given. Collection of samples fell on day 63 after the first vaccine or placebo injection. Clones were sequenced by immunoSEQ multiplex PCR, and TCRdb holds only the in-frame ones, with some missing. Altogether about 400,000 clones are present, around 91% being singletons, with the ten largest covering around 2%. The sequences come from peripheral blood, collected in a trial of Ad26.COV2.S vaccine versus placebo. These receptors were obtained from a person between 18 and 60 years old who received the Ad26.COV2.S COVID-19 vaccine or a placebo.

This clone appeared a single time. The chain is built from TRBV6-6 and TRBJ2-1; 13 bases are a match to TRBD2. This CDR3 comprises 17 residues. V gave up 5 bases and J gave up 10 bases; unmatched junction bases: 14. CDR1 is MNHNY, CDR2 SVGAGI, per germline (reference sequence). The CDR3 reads CASSPLPLAGGPEEQFF. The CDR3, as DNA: TGTGCCAGCAGTCCACTCCCACTAGCGGGAGGGCCTGAGGAGCAGTTCTTC.

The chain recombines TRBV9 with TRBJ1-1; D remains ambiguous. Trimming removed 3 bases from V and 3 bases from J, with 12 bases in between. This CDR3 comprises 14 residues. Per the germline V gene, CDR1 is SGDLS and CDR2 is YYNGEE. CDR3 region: CASSAGERYTEAFF. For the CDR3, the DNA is TGTGCCAGCAGCGCCGGGGAGCGGTACACTGAAGCTTTCTTT.